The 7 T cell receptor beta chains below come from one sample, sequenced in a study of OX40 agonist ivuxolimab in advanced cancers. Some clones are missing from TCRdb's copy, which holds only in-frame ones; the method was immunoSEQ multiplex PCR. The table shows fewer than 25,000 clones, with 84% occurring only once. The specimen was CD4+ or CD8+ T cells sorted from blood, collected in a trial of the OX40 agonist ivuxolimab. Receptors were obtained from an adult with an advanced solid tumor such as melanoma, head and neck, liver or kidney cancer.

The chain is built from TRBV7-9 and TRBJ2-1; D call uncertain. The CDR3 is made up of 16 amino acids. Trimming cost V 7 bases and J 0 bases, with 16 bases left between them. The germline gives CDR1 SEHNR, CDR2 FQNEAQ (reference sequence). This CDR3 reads CASTTSSQSSYNEQFF. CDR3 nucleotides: TGTGCCAGCACCACATCCTCACAAAGCTCCTACAATGAGCAGTTCTTC.

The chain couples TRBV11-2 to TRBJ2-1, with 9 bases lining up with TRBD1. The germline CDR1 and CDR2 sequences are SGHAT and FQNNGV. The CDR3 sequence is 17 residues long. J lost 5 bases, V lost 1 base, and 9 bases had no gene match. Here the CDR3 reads CASSLAKGQGSDNEQFF. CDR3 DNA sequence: TGTGCCAGCAGCTTAGCCAAGGGACAGGGATCCGACAATGAGCAGTTCTTC. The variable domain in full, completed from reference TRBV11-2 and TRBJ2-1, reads EAGVAQSPRYKIIEKRQSVAFWCNPISGHATLYWYQQILGQGPKLLIQFQNNGVVDDSQLPKDRFSAERLKGVDSTLKIQPAKLEDSAVYLCASSLAKGQGSDNEQFFGPGTRLTVL.

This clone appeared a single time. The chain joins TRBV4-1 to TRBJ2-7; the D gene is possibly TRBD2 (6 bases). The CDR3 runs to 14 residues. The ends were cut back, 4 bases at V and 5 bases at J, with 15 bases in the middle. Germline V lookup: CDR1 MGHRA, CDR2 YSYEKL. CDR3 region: CASSPTSGLNEQYF. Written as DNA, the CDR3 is TGCGCCAGCAGCCCGACCTCGGGACTCAACGAGCAGTACTTC.

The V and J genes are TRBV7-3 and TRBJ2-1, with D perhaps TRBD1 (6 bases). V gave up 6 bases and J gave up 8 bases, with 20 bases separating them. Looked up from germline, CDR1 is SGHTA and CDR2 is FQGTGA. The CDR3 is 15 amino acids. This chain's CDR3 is CASRRRGNAADEQFF. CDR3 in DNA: TGTGCCAGCAGGCGAAGGGGGAATGCGGCGGATGAGCAGTTCTTC.

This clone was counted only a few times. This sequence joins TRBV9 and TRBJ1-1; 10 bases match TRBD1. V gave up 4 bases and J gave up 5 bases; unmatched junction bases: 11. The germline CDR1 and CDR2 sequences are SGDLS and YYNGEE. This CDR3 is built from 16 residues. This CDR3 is CASSPRDRGVKTEAFF. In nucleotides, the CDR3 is TGTGCCAGCAGCCCCCGGGACAGGGGAGTAAAGACTGAAGCTTTCTTT.

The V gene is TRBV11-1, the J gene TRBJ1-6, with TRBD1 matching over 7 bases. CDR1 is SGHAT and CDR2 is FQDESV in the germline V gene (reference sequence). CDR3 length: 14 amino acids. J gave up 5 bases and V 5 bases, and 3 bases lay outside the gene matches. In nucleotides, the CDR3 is TGTGCCAGCAGCCGACAGGGCAATAATTCACCCCTCCACTTT. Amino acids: CASSRQGNNSPLHF.

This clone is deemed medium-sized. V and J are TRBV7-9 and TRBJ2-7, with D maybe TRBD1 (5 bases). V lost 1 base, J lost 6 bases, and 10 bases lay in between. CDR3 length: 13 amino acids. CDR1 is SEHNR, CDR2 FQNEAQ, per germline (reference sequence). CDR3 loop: CASSLEGQGEQYF. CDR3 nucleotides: TGTGCCAGCAGCTTAGAGGGCCAGGGCGAGCAGTACTTC.